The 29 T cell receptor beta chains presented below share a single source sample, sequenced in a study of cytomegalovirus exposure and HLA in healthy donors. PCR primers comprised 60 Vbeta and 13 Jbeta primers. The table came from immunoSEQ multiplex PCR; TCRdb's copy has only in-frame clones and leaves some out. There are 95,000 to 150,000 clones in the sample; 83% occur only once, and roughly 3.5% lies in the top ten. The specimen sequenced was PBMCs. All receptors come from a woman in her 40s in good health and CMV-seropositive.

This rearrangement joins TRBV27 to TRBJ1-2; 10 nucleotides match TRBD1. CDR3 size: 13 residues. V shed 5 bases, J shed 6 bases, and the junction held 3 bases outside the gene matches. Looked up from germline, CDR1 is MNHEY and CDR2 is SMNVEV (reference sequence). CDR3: CASSPGTGDGYTF. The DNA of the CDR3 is TGTGCCAGCAGTCCCGGGACAGGGGATGGCTACACCTTC.

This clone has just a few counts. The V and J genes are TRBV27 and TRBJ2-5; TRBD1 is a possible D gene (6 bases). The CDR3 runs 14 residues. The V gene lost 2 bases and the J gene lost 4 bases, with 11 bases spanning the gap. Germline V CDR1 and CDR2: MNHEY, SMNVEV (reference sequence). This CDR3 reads CASSLQGRVETQYF. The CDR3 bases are TGTGCCAGCAGTTTACAGGGGCGGGTAGAGACCCAGTACTTC.

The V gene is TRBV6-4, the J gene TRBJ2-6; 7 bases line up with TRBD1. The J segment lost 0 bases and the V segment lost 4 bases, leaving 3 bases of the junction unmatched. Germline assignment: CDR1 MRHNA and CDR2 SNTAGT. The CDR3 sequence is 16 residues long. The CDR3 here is CASSGDSSSGANVLTF. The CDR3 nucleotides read TGTGCCAGCAGTGGGGACAGCAGCTCTGGGGCCAACGTCCTGACTTTC.

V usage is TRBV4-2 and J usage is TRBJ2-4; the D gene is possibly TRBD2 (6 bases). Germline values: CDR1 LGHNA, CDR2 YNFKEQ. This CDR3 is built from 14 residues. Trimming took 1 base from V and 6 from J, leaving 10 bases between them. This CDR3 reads CASSQGGTGNIQYF. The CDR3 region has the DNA TGTGCCAGCAGCCAAGGCGGGACCGGAAACATTCAGTACTTC.

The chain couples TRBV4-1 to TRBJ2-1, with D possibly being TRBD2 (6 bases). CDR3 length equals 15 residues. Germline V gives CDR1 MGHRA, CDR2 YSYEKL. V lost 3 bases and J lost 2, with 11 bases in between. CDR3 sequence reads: CASSHPLATYNEQFF. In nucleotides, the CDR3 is TGCGCCAGCAGCCATCCACTAGCTACCTACAATGAGCAGTTCTTC.

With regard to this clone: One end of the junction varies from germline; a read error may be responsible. The CDR3 DNA sequence: TGCGCCAGCAGCTTGTCCATGACAGATGCGCAGTATTTT. This sequence encodes CASSLSMTDAQYF. This rearrangement joins TRBV5-1 to TRBJ2-3; possibly TRBD1 for D (5 bases). This CDR3 is built from 13 residues. Germline CDR1 SGHRS, CDR2 YFSETQ.

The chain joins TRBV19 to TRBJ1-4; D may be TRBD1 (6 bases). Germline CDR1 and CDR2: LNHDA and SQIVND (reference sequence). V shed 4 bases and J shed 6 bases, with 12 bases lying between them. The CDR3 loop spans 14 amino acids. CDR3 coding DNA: TGTGCCAGTAGTAGTAGGGCAGGGGATGAAAAACTGTTTTTT. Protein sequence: CASSSRAGDEKLFF.

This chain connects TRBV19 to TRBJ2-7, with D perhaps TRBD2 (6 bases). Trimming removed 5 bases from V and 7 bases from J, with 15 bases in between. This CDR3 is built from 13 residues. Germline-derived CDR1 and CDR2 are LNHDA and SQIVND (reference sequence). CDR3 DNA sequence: TGTGCCAGTAGTGATCTACACGGGGGTGAGCAGTACTTC. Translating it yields CASSDLHGGEQYF.

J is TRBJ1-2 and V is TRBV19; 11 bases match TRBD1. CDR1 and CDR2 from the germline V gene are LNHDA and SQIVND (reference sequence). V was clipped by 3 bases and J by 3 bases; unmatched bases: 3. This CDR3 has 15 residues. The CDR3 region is CASSIRGQGDYGYTF. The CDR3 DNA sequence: TGTGCCAGTAGTATCCGGGGACAGGGGGACTATGGCTACACCTTC.

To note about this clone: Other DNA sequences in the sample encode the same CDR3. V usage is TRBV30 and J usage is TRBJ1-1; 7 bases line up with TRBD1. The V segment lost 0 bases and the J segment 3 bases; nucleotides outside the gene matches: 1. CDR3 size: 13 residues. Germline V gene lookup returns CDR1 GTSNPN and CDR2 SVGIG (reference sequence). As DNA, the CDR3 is TGTGCCTGGAGTGTGACAGGGCACACTGAAGCTTTCTTT. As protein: CAWSVTGHTEAFF.

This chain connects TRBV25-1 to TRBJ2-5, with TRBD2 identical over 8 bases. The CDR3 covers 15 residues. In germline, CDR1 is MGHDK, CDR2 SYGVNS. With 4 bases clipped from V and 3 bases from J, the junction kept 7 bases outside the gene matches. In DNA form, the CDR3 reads TGTGCCAGCAGTGTCAATCGGGGGGGTGAAGAGACCCAGTACTTC. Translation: CASSVNRGGEETQYF.

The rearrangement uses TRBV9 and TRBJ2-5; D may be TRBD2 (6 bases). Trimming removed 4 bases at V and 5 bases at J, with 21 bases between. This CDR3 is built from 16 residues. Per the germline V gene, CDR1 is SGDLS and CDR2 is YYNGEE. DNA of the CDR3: TGTGCCAGCAGCACCGAAGACGGGAGTTTTTGGGAGACCCAGTACTTC. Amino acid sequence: CASSTEDGSFWETQYF.

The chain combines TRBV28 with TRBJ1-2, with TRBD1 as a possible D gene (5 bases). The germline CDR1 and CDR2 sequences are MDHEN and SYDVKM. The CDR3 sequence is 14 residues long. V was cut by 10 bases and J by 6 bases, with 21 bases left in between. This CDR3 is CATRGAAGENGYTF. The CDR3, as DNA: TGTGCCACCAGAGGGGCCGCTGGGGAAAATGGCTACACCTTC.

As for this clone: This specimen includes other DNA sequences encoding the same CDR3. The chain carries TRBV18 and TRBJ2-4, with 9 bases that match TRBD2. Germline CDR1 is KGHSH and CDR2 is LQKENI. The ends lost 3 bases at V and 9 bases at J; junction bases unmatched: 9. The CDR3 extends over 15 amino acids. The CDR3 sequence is CASSPIAGEGGIQYF. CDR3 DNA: TGTGCCAGCTCACCCATAGCGGGAGAAGGAGGCATTCAGTACTTC.

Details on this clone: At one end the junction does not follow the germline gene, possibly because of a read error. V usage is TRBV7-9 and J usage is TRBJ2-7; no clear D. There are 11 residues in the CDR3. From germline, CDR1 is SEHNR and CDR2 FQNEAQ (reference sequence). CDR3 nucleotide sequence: TGTTCCAGCAGCTTAGGTGAGGTCGAGTACTTC. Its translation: CSSSLGEVEYF.

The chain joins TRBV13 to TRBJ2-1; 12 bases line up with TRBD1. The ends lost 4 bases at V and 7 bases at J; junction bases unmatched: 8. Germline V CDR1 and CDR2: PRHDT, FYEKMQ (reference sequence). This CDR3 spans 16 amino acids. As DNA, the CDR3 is TGTGCCAGCAGCTCAGCCGGGACAGGGGGCCTTAATGAGCAGTTCTTC. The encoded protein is CASSSAGTGGLNEQFF.

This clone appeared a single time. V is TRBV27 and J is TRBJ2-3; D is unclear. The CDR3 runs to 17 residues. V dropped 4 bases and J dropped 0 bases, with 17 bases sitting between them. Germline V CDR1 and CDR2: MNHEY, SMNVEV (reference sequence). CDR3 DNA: TGTGCCAGCAGTTCCAGAGGTTTTGCTACGAGCACAGATACGCAGTATTTT. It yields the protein CASSSRGFATSTDTQYF.

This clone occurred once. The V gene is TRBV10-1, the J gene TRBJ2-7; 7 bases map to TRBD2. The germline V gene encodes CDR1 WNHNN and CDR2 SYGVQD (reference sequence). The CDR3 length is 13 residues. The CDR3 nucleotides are TGCCCCGGCCCCGCGGGAGTCAAATACGAGCAGTACTTC. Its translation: CPGPAGVKYEQYF.

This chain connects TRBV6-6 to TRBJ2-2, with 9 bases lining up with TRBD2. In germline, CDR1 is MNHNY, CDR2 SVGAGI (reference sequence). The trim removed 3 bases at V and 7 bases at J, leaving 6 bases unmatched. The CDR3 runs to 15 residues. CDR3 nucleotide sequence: TGTGCCAGCAGTTATAGGACTAGCGTTGGCGGGGAGCTGTTTTTT. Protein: CASSYRTSVGGELFF.

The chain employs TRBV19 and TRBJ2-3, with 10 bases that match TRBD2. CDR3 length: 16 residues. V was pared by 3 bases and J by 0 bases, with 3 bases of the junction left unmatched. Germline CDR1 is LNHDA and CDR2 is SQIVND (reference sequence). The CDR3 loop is CASSITSGASTDTQYF. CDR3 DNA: TGTGCCAGTAGTATTACTAGCGGGGCCAGCACAGATACGCAGTATTTT.

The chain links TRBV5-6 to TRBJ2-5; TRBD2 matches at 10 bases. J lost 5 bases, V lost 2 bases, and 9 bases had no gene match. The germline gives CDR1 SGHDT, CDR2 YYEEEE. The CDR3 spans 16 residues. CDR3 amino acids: CASSFVAGGLGETQYF. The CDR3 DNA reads TGTGCCAGCAGCTTCGTAGCGGGAGGCCTCGGGGAGACCCAGTACTTC.

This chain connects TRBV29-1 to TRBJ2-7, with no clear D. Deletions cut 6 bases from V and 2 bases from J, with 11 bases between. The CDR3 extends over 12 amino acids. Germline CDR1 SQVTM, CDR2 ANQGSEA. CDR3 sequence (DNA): TGCAGCGTGGGCCTGGGCACCTACGAGCAGTACTTC. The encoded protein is CSVGLGTYEQYF.

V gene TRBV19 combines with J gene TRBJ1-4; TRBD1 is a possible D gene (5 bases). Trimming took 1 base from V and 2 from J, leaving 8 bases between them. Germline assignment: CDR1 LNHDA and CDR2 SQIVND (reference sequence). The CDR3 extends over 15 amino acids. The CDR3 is CASSIGRQTNEKLFF. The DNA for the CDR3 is TGTGCCAGTAGTATAGGTAGACAGACTAATGAAAAACTGTTTTTT.

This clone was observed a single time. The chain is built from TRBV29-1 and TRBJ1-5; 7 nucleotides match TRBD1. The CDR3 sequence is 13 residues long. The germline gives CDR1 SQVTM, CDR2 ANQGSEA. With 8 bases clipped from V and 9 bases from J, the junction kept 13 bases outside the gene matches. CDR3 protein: CSIGTAREGPQHF. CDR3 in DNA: TGCAGCATAGGGACAGCCCGGGAAGGGCCCCAGCATTTT.

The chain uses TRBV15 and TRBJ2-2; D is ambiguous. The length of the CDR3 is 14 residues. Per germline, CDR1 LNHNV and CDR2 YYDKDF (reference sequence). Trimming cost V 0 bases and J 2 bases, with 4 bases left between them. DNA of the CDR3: TGTGCCACCAGCAGAGATCCAAACACCGGGGAGCTGTTTTTT. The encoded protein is CATSRDPNTGELFF.

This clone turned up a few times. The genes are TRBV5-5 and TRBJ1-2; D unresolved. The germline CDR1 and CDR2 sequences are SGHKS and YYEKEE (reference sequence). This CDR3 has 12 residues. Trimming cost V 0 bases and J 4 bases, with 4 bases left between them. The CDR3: CASSLVSYGYTF. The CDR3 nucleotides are TGTGCCAGCAGCTTGGTCTCCTATGGCTACACCTTC. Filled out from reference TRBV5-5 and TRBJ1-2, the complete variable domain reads DAGVTQSPTHLIKTRGQQVTLRCSPISGHKSVSWYQQVLGQGPQFIFQYYEKEERGRGNFPDRFSARQFPNYSSELNVNALLLGDSALYLCASSLVSYGYTFGSGTRLTVV.

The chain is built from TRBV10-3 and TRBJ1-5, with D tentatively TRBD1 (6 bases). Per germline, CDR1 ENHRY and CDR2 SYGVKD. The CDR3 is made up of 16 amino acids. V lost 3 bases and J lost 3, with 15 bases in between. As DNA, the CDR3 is TGTGCCATCAGTGAAGAGGGGGTTGGCTCCAATCAGCCCCAGCATTTT. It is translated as CAISEEGVGSNQPQHF.

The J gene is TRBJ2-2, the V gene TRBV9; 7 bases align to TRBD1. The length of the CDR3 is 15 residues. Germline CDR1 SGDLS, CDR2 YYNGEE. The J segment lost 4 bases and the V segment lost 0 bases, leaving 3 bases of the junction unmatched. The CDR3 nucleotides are TGTGCCAGCAGCGTAGGACAGGGCTTCACCGGGGAGCTGTTTTTT. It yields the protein CASSVGQGFTGELFF.

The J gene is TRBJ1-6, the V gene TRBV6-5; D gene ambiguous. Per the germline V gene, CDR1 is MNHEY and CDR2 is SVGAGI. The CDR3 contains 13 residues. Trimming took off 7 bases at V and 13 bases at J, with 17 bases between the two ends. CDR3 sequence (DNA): TGTGCCAGCACCCACTCGATCGGGGAGCCCCTCCACTTT. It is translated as CASTHSIGEPLHF.